This T cell receptor beta chain was captured by sequencing in a study of blood T cell repertoires in COVID-19. Study summary: Donors in the United States, Italy and Spain gave samples during acute or convalescent COVID-19. In each case, the material was cDNA or gDNA derived from T cells, B-cell-depleted T cells, or PBMCs.

Source study methods: It was from reference gene primer amplification that nucleated cell counts were estimated. Data came from immunoSEQ multiplex PCR; TCRdb stores just in-frame clones and leaves some out. Clonal size and the V and J genes are those of that table, whereas D and trimming came from the DNA. The sample includes 65,000 to 70,000 clones, approximately 91% seen only once; the top ten take around 12%. Per the germline V gene, CDR1 is ENHRY and CDR2 is SYGVKD. Trimming at V came to 5 bases and at J to 2 bases, leaving 5 bases not matched to a gene. The CDR3 sequence is 18 residues long. Sequenced: peripheral blood. This rearrangement joins TRBV10-3 to TRBJ2-6, with 14 bases fitting TRBD2. This sequence was found in a human donor with active COVID-19. The donor label of this sample is uncertain. CDR3 loop: CAISYGTSGRAGANVLTF. The CDR3 region has the DNA TGTGCCATCAGTTATGGGACTAGCGGGAGAGCTGGGGCCAACGTCCTGACTTTC.